The clone carrying this TCR beta chain has only one observation. The antigen remains undetermined. The sample belongs to a study of cytomegalovirus exposure and HLA in healthy donors. General study results and limits: Reports indicated that the classifier achieved high specificity and sensitivity in diagnosing cytomegalovirus status. Later on, analysis showed that most CMV-associated TCR beta chains appeared to be HLA-restricted.

The CDR3 totals 15 residues. From germline, CDR1 is SNHLY and CDR2 FYNNEI. Trimming removed 1 base from V and 1 base from J; junction bases left unmatched: 2. The PCR used 60 Vbeta and 13 Jbeta primers. The table came from immunoSEQ multiplex PCR; TCRdb's copy has only in-frame clones and leaves some out. The sample carries some 120,000 clones, roughly 81% recorded once. V gene TRBV2 combines with J gene TRBJ2-3; 7 positions agree with TRBD2. The source material was PBMCs. This receptor was identified in a woman aged 25 to 45 in good health and CMV-seronegative. The CDR3 region has the DNA TGTGCCAGCAGTGAAGACCTAGCGGGCACAGATACGCAGTATTTT. Translated, it gives CASSEDLAGTDTQYF. The whole variable domain, filled in from reference TRBV2 and TRBJ2-3, reads EPEVTQTPSHQVTQMGQEVILRCVPISNHLYFYWYRQILGQKVEFLVSFYNNEISEKSEIFDDQFSVERPDGSNFTLKIRSTKLEDSAMYFCASSEDLAGTDTQYFGPGTRLTVL.